This T cell receptor beta chain was identified in a study of T cell changes during pregnancy in multiple sclerosis. The V and J ends lost 6 bases and 4 bases, in that order; junction bases with no gene match: 4. CDR3 size: 15 residues. Per germline, CDR1 MRHNA and CDR2 SNTAGT. Clones were read by immunoSEQ multiplex PCR, and TCRdb kept only the in-frame ones, dropping some. The repertoire has 65,000 to 90,000 clones, roughly 92% of them found once; the top ten carry about 2%. This clone was found a few times. The chain has TRBV6-4 and TRBJ2-3; 13 bases fit TRBD2. Sequenced material: peripheral blood, taken before pregnancy. This clonotype originated in a female donor with multiple sclerosis, enrolled in a pregnancy study. The CDR3 DNA sequence: TGTGCCAGCAGCGAGACTAGCGGGAGGTCAGATACGCAGTATTTT. This gives the protein CASSETSGRSDTQYF.